This record covers a single T cell receptor beta chain. What it recognizes is unknown. It was the approximately 120-subject validation cohort, separate from the approximately 620-subject first cohort, to which the donors belonged. The record originates from a study of cytomegalovirus exposure and HLA in healthy donors. Study outcomes and limitations: Many donors carried some public TCRs, although rarity characterized most TCR sequences. Investigators reported 164 TCR beta chains as tied to cytomegalovirus. Cytomegalovirus status was reportedly diagnosed by the classifier with high specificity and sensitivity.

Only in-frame clones appear in the TCRdb table, and some are missing; sequencing was by immunoSEQ multiplex PCR. The data show some 56,000 clones, with just over 90% seen just once and around 1.7% held by the top ten. Trimming pared 6 bases from V and 0 bases from J, leaving 14 bases between. This CDR3 has 15 amino acids. Germline CDR1 and CDR2: SNHLY and FYNNEI. The specimen was PBMCs. This sequence was found in a woman aged 18-35 years in good health and CMV-seropositive. The chain is built from TRBV2 and TRBJ1-1, with D possibly TRBD1 on 6 matching bases. Here the CDR3 reads CASSPQGPMNTEAFF. CDR3 bases: TGTGCCAGCAGCCCACAGGGCCCGATGAACACTGAAGCTTTCTTT.